This passage covers 29 T cell receptor beta chains from one sample sequenced in a study of blood T cell repertoires in COVID-19. Assay: immunoSEQ multiplex PCR; the TCRdb copy retains only in-frame clones and omits some. The sample lists a few hundred thousand clones; around 91% were seen once. Specimen: PBMCs or T cells enriched from blood (not recorded which). Receptors were obtained from a man aged 18 to 29 who had recovered from COVID-19.

The rearrangement uses TRBV10-3 and TRBJ1-2; possibly TRBD1 for D (6 bases). CDR1 is ENHRY, CDR2 SYGVKD, per germline. V was clipped by 7 bases and J by 5 bases, with 14 bases between them. This CDR3 has 13 residues. CDR3 in DNA: TGTGCCATCAACACAGGGCTAGGATATGGCTACACCTTC. This encodes CAINTGLGYGYTF.

V gene TRBV14 combines with J gene TRBJ1-6; D gene uncertain. Trimming shortened V by 2 bases and J by 10 bases, and 15 bases separated the two germline ends. The CDR3 spans 15 residues. The V gene's germline CDR1 is SGHDN and CDR2 FVKESK. The CDR3 region is CASSQQAQRQSPLHF. CDR3 nucleotide sequence: TGTGCCAGCAGCCAACAGGCGCAGCGGCAATCACCCCTCCACTTT.

The chain has TRBV19 and TRBJ1-2; possible D gene TRBD1, 6 bases. V was clipped by 4 bases and J by 8 bases, with 14 bases between them. There are 13 residues in the CDR3. From germline, CDR1 is LNHDA and CDR2 SQIVND (reference sequence). CDR3 nucleotide sequence: TGTGCCAGTAGTAAAACAGGGAGGGCCGGCTACACCTTC. This sequence encodes CASSKTGRAGYTF. The complete variable domain, with remaining parts taken from reference TRBV19 and TRBJ1-2, reads DGGITQSPKYLFRKEGQNVTLSCEQNLNHDAMYWYRQDPGQGLRLIYYSQIVNDFQKGDIAEGYSVSREKKESFPLTVTSAQKNPTAFYLCASSKTGRAGYTFGSGTRLTVV.

The chain recombines TRBV7-3 with TRBJ2-2; D is unclear. V gave up 5 bases and J gave up 2 bases, with 12 bases separating them. This CDR3 has 15 amino acids. Germline CDR1 SGHTA, CDR2 FQGTGA. The CDR3 loop is CASSPAIQNTGELFF. CDR3 in DNA: TGTGCCAGCAGCCCAGCGATCCAAAACACCGGGGAGCTGTTTTTT.

This clone came up once. The rearrangement links TRBV3-1 (or the pseudogene TRBV3-2) to TRBJ1-2; D unresolved. Germline V gene lookup returns CDR1 LGHDT and CDR2 YNNKEL (reference sequence). This CDR3 comprises 14 residues. Trimming removed 4 bases from V and 8 bases from J, with 17 bases in between. The CDR3 protein is CASSPLTYPRGYTF. In DNA, the CDR3 is TGTGCCAGCAGCCCCCTGACATACCCCCGGGGCTACACCTTC.

The CDR3 region is CASSYLPRGIANYGYTF. The CDR3 nucleotides read TGCGCCAGCAGCTATTTGCCCAGAGGGATAGCTAACTATGGCTACACCTTC. V usage is TRBV5-1 and J usage is TRBJ1-2; D not resolved. V lost 3 bases and J lost 0, with 18 bases in between. The CDR3 is 17 residues long. The germline gives CDR1 SGHRS, CDR2 YFSETQ. The full variable domain, rest sourced from reference TRBV5-1 and TRBJ1-2, is KAGVTQTPRYLIKTRGQQVTLSCSPISGHRSVSWYQQTPGQGLQFLFEYFSETQRNKGNFPGRFSGRQFSNSRSEMNVSTLELGDSALYLCASSYLPRGIANYGYTFGSGTRLTVV.

The rearrangement uses TRBV27 and TRBJ2-7; the D gene is possibly TRBD2 (7 bases). The V and J ends lost 8 bases and 4 bases respectively, with 15 bases between them. Germline V CDR1 and CDR2: MNHEY, SMNVEV (reference sequence). CDR3 length: 13 residues. CDR3 loop: CASSKGGRYEQYF. CDR3 sequence (DNA): TGTGCCAGCTCTAAGGGGGGGAGGTACGAGCAGTACTTC.

V usage is TRBV28 and J usage is TRBJ1-2; 7 positions match TRBD1. V trimming: 2 bases; J trimming: 2 bases; junction bases outside the gene matches: 2. This CDR3 comprises 14 residues. Germline V CDR1 and CDR2: MDHEN, SYDVKM. CDR3 amino acids: CASSLGRGNYGYTF. CDR3 DNA sequence: TGTGCCAGCAGTTTAGGCAGGGGGAACTATGGCTACACCTTC.

Details on this clone: In the same sample, other DNA sequences code for this CDR3. The chain is built from TRBV18 and TRBJ2-7; 7 positions match TRBD1. V lost 3 bases and J lost 2; bases outside the gene matches: 4. This CDR3 has 14 residues. The germline V gene has CDR1 KGHSH and CDR2 LQKENI. As DNA, the CDR3 is TGTGCCAGCTCACCCACAGGGACAGCCTACGAGCAGTACTTC. Its translation: CASSPTGTAYEQYF.

The rearrangement joins TRBV25-1 to TRBJ1-3; perhaps TRBD1 as D (5 bases). The CDR3 spans 14 residues. The germline V gene encodes CDR1 MGHDK and CDR2 SYGVNS. V shed 2 bases and J shed 4 bases, with 9 bases lying between them. CDR3 sequence reads: CASSEPGNGNTIYF. The CDR3 nucleotides are TGTGCCAGCAGTGAACCAGGGAACGGAAACACCATATATTTT.

The chain has TRBV30 and TRBJ1-1, with a tentative D call TRBD1 (5 bases). The CDR3 spans 13 residues. Trimming shortened V by 3 bases and J by 2 bases, and 10 bases separated the two germline ends. Germline V CDR1 and CDR2: GTSNPN, SVGIG (reference sequence). DNA for the CDR3: TGTGCCTGGAGCCGACAGCAAAACACTGAAGCTTTCTTT. It encodes CAWSRQQNTEAFF.

With respect to this clone: Other DNA sequences of this sample code for an identical CDR3. This chain links TRBV19 with TRBJ1-3; 7 bases are a match to TRBD1. Germline CDR1 LNHDA, CDR2 SQIVND (reference sequence). The CDR3 is made up of 14 amino acids. V dropped 4 bases and J dropped 4; count of bases not matched to a gene: 4. This CDR3 is CASSTTGDGNTIYF. CDR3 DNA: TGTGCCAGTAGTACCACAGGGGACGGAAACACCATATATTTT.

This clone was detected once. The rearrangement links TRBV5-4 to TRBJ1-1; D may be TRBD1 (5 bases). The V gene lost 4 bases and the J gene lost 4 bases, with 17 bases spanning the gap. CDR3 length: 15 amino acids. Germline V CDR1 and CDR2: SGHNT, YYREEE (reference sequence). CDR3 DNA sequence: TGTGCCAGCAGCCGCGCAGGGTATTCGGTCACTGAAGCTTTCTTT. Translation: CASSRAGYSVTEAFF.

The chain is built from TRBV5-1 and TRBJ2-1; weak D call: TRBD1 (5 bases). In germline, CDR1 is SGHRS, CDR2 YFSETQ. Trimming removed 5 bases at V and 1 base at J, with 10 bases between. CDR3 length: 14 residues. CDR3 DNA: TGCGCCAGCAGTACAGACAGTTCCTACAATGAGCAGTTCTTC. It encodes CASSTDSSYNEQFF.

This chain links TRBV5-1 with TRBJ2-5; 7 nucleotides agree with TRBD1. This CDR3 has 13 amino acids. V was pared by 0 bases and J by 5 bases, with 1 base of the junction left unmatched. Germline CDR1 SGHRS, CDR2 YFSETQ. CDR3 coding DNA: TGCGCCAGCAGCTTGGTACAGGGGGAGACCCAGTACTTC. The encoded protein is CASSLVQGETQYF.

The chain has TRBV3-1 (or the pseudogene TRBV3-2) and TRBJ2-7; D gene unclear. Germline CDR1 is LGHDT and CDR2 is YNNKEL (reference sequence). Deletions cut 5 bases from V and 3 bases from J, with 8 bases between. This CDR3 comprises 12 residues. Here the CDR3 DNA reads TGTGCCAGCAGCTCAGAAGACTACGAGCAGTACTTC. Translating it yields CASSSEDYEQYF.

The chain is built from TRBV30 and TRBJ2-2; TRBD2 matches at 14 bases. CDR1 and CDR2 (germline): GTSNPN, SVGIG (reference sequence). The CDR3 extends over 17 amino acids. V lost 2 bases to trimming and J lost 0 bases; unmatched junction nucleotides: 2. This CDR3 is CAWSRLAGGPNTGELFF. CDR3 bases: TGTGCCTGGAGTCGACTAGCGGGAGGGCCGAACACCGGGGAGCTGTTTTTT.

V usage is TRBV3-1 (or the pseudogene TRBV3-2) and J usage is TRBJ1-1, with D uncertain. V lost 4 bases to trimming and J lost 1 base, with 7 bases between them. Germline V gene sequence: CDR1 LGHDT, CDR2 YNNKEL (reference sequence). The CDR3 consists of 13 residues. The DNA for the CDR3 is TGTGCCAGCAGCCGAGGAGGGAACACTGAAGCTTTCTTT. It yields the protein CASSRGGNTEAFF.

The table lists this clone with a few counts. The rearrangement links TRBV6-1 to TRBJ1-1; tentative D call: TRBD1 (6 bases). V lost 3 bases and J lost 9, with 11 bases in between. This CDR3 comprises 12 residues. Germline V gene sequence: CDR1 MNHNS, CDR2 SASEGT. The CDR3 is CASSETGRKAFF. The CDR3 bases are TGTGCCAGCAGTGAGACAGGTCGGAAAGCTTTCTTT.

The V call is TRBV6-1, the J call TRBJ1-2; D not certain. In germline, CDR1 is MNHNS, CDR2 SASEGT. The CDR3 is 16 residues long. Between the trimmed V and J ends, which lost 0 bases and 0 bases, there was a span of 11 bases. CDR3 loop: CASSEALISTNYGYTF. The CDR3 DNA is TGTGCCAGCAGTGAAGCCCTAATATCTACTAACTATGGCTACACCTTC.

This clone was counted once. This chain joins TRBV9 and TRBJ2-3; 11 nucleotides line up with TRBD2. This CDR3 comprises 17 residues. Germline CDR1 SGDLS, CDR2 YYNGEE. Losses at the gene ends were 3 bases for V and 4 bases for J; bases not matched to a gene: 10. DNA for the CDR3: TGTGCCAGCAGCGGACCACTTAGCGGGGGGGCCGCAGATACGCAGTATTTT. The encoded protein is CASSGPLSGGAADTQYF.

CDR3 in DNA: TGTGCCAGCAGCGCATTAGGGGGCTACGAGCAGTACTTC. This encodes CASSALGGYEQYF. V gene TRBV3-1 (or the pseudogene TRBV3-2) combines with J gene TRBJ2-7, with a possible D match to TRBD1 (6 bases). The CDR3 sequence is 13 residues long. The V gene lost 5 bases and the J gene lost 3 bases, with 11 bases spanning the gap. CDR1 LGHDT and CDR2 YNNKEL come from the germline V gene (reference sequence).

V is TRBV6-1 and J is TRBJ1-2; TRBD1 might be the D (5 bases). Germline lookup yields CDR1 MNHNS and CDR2 SASEGT. V lost 0 bases to trimming and J lost 4 bases, with 15 bases between them. This CDR3 has 16 residues. DNA of the CDR3: TGTGCCAGCAGTGAAGCTGTGGTGCGGGACGGCTATGGCTACACCTTC. This gives the protein CASSEAVVRDGYGYTF.

V is TRBV3-1 (or the pseudogene TRBV3-2) and J is TRBJ1-4, with a weak D call TRBD1 (6 bases). The germline V gene encodes CDR1 LGHDT and CDR2 YNNKEL (reference sequence). The CDR3 is 15 amino acids. V was trimmed by 5 bases and J by 4 bases, leaving 14 bases between them. DNA of the CDR3: TGTGCCAGCAGCAACCGACAGGTCAATAATGAAAAACTGTTTTTT. This gives the protein CASSNRQVNNEKLFF.

The chain recombines TRBV9 with TRBJ2-7; TRBD2 is a possible D gene (6 bases). Germline V gene lookup returns CDR1 SGDLS and CDR2 YYNGEE. Trimming left V 4 bases short and J 0 bases short, with 14 bases between. The CDR3 totals 15 residues. Here the CDR3 DNA reads TGTGCCAGCAGCTTTCGGGAGACAGACTCCTACGAGCAGTACTTC. Translation: CASSFRETDSYEQYF.

This clone has ten or more counts. V gene TRBV28 combines with J gene TRBJ2-7, with D possibly being TRBD2 (6 bases). V lost 7 bases to trimming and J lost 4 bases, with 17 bases between them. Germline V gene lookup returns CDR1 MDHEN and CDR2 SYDVKM. CDR3 length equals 14 residues. The CDR3 region has the DNA TGTGCCAGCATATCAGCTAGCGCGATGTACGAGCAGTACTTC. Its protein is CASISASAMYEQYF. The variable domain in full, completed from reference TRBV28 and TRBJ2-7, reads DVKVTQSSRYLVKRTGEKVFLECVQDMDHENMFWYRQDPGLGLRLIYFSYDVKMKEKGDIPEGYSVSREKKERFSLILESASTNQTSMYLCASISASAMYEQYFGPGTRLTVT.

A single count supports this clone. V is TRBV9 and J is TRBJ1-3; 8 bases map to TRBD1. Looked up from germline, CDR1 is SGDLS and CDR2 is YYNGEE. The V gene end was trimmed by 3 bases and the J gene end by 2 bases; junction bases not matched to a gene: 1. The CDR3 is made up of 14 amino acids. This CDR3 reads CASSAQGAGNTIYF. In nucleotides, the CDR3 is TGTGCCAGCAGCGCACAGGGGGCTGGAAACACCATATATTTT.

CDR3 coding DNA: TGTGCCAGCAGTCGACTTGGGCCCGGAGGGCCCCAGCATTTT. The encoded protein is CASSRLGPGGPQHF. The chain employs TRBV6-5 and TRBJ1-5; D is ambiguous. Germline-derived CDR1 and CDR2 are MNHEY and SVGAGI. Trimming pared 5 bases from V and 9 bases from J, leaving 17 bases between. CDR3 size: 14 residues.

V gene TRBV5-1 combines with J gene TRBJ2-5; D remains unclear. Germline V lookup: CDR1 SGHRS, CDR2 YFSETQ. This CDR3 has 12 amino acids. V was cut by 5 bases and J by 4 bases, with 9 bases left in between. The CDR3 reads CASSSRGETQYF. Written as DNA, the CDR3 is TGCGCCAGCAGTTCCAGAGGAGAGACCCAGTACTTC.